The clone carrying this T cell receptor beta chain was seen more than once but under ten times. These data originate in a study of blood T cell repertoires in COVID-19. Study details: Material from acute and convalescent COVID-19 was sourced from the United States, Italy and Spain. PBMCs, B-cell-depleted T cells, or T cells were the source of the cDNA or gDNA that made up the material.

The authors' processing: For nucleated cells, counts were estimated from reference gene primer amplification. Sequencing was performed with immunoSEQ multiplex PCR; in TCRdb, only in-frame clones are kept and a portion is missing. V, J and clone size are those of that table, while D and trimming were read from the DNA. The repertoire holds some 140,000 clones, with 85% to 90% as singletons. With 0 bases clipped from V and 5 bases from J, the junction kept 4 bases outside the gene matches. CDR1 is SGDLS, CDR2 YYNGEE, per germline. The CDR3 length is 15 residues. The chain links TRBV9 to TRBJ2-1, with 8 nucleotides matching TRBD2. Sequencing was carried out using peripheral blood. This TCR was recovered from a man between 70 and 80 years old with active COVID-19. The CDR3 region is CASSVVAGSNNEQFF. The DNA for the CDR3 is TGTGCCAGCAGCGTAGTAGCGGGATCTAACAATGAGCAGTTCTTC.